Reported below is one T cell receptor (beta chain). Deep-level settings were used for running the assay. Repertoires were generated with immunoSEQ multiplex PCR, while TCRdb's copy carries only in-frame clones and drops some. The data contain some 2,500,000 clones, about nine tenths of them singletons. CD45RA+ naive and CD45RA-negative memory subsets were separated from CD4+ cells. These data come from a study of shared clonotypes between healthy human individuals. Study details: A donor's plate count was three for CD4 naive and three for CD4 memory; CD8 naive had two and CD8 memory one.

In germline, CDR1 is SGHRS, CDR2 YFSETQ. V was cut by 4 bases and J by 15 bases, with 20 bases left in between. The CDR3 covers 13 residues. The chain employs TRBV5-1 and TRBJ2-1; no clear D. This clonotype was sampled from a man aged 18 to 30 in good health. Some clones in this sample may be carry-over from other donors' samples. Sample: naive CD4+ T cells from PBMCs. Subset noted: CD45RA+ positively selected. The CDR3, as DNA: TGCGCCAGCAGCCCCACTACGACTGTTACTTGGTTCTTC. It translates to CASSPTTTVTWFF.